The entry that follows covers one TCR beta chain sequence. This sample is part of a study of CD8 T cells in ankylosing spondylitis. TCRdb fed the 5' RACE reads into MiXCR, producing one record per CDR3 protein. Of some 340,000 distinct CDR3 sequences detected, over 12% appear once; the ten largest clones hold 0.95% to 1.4%. Material for sequencing was blood, either unsorted or a sorted T cell fraction (not recorded which). The TCR sequence derives from a male donor with ankylosing spondylitis or in good health (not recorded which).

The CDR3 bases are TGCGCCAGCAGCTTGACGGGACTAGCGGGAGGAAAGACCCAGTACTTC. Its protein product is CASSLTGLAGGKTQYF. The chain combines TRBV5-1 with TRBJ2-5; 15 bases match TRBD2. Germline lookup yields CDR1 SGHRS and CDR2 YFSETQ. The CDR3 loop spans 16 amino acids. V trimming: 1 base; J trimming: 6 bases; junction bases outside the gene matches: 4.